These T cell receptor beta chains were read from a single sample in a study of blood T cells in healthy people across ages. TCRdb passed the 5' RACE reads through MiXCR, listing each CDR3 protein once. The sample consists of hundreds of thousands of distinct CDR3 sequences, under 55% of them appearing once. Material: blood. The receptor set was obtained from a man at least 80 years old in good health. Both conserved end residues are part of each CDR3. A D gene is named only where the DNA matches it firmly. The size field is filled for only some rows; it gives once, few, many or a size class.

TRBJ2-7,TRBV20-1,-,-,CSASRPRTGGEQYF,TGCAGTGCTTCGCGGCCCCGGACTGGGGGCGAGCAGTACTTC
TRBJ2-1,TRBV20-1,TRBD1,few,CSARDRDRQWNEQFF,TGCAGTGCTAGAGATCGGGACAGGCAATGGAATGAGCAGTTCTTC
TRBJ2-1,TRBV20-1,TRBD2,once,CSEKKAGAYNEQFF,TGCAGTGAAAAGAAGGCGGGGGCCTACAATGAGCAGTTCTTC
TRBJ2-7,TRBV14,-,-,CASSQGQGNYEQYF,TGTGCCAGCAGCCAGGGGCAGGGGAACTACGAGCAGTACTTC
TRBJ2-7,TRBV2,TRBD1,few,CASNKRTGSDEQYF,TGTGCCAGCAATAAAAGGACAGGGAGCGACGAGCAGTACTTC
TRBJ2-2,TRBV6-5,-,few,CASNGGAGELFF,TGTGCCAGCAATGGTGGGGCCGGGGAGCTGTTTTTT
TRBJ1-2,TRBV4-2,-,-,CASSQDPRDSYGYTF,TGTGCCAGCAGCCAAGATCCCAGGGATTCCTATGGCTACACCTTC
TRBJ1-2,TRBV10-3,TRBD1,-,CAISALRGQDYGYTF,TGTGCCATCAGTGCATTGAGGGGGCAAGACTATGGCTACACCTTC
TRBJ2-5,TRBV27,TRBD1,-,CASSLSTGGWETQYF,TGTGCCAGCAGTTTATCTACAGGGGGTTGGGAGACCCAGTACTTC
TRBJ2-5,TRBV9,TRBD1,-,CASSVGQGRTSQETQYF,TGTGCCAGCAGCGTCGGACAGGGACGAACTTCCCAAGAGACCCAGTACTTC
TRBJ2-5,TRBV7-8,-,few,CASSITGFGETQYF,TGTGCCAGCAGCATCACAGGGTTCGGAGAGACCCAGTACTTC
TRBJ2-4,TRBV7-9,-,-,CASSVPAKNIQYF,TGTGCCAGCAGCGTTCCGGCCAAAAACATTCAGTACTTC
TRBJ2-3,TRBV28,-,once,CASRPQGRGTDTQYF,TGTGCCAGCAGGCCGCAGGGTAGGGGCACAGATACGCAGTATTTT
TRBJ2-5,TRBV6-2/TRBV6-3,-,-,CASATLGQGGETQYF,TGTGCCAGCGCAACCCTTGGACAGGGAGGGGAGACCCAGTACTTC
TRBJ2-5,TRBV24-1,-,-,CATNWGETQYF,TGTGCCACCAACTGGGGCGAGACCCAGTACTTC
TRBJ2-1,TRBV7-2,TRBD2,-,CASSLSSGMPHNEQFF,TGTGCCAGCAGCTTATCTAGCGGGATGCCACATAATGAGCAGTTCTTC
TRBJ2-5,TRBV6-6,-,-,CASSDLAGTQETQYF,TGTGCCAGCAGTGATTTGGCGGGGACACAAGAGACCCAGTACTTC